This entry lists 10 T cell receptor beta chains sequenced from one sample in a study of T cell changes during pregnancy in multiple sclerosis. The repertoire was sequenced with immunoSEQ multiplex PCR; TCRdb's copy has only in-frame clones and lacks some. The data contain about 100,000 clones, around 92% of them singletons. This sample comprised peripheral blood, obtained in the third trimester of pregnancy. These receptors were taken from a female donor in good health, enrolled as a control in a pregnancy study.

The V call is TRBV9, the J call TRBJ2-3; 10 bases are a match to TRBD2. Germline V gene sequence: CDR1 SGDLS, CDR2 YYNGEE. The CDR3 is 16 residues long. V lost 3 bases, J lost 5 bases, and 9 bases stayed unmatched. The CDR3 DNA reads TGTGCCAGCAGCGACTTCAGCGGGGGGGGCGGAGATACGCAGTATTTT. Its translation: CASSDFSGGGGDTQYF.

The chain joins TRBV5-1 to TRBJ2-7; TRBD1 is a possible D gene (5 bases). The V gene's germline CDR1 is SGHRS and CDR2 YFSETQ. Trimming took off 0 bases at V and 7 bases at J, with 14 bases between the two ends. The CDR3 is 14 residues long. CDR3 nucleotides: TGCGCCAGCAGCTTGGAGGCAGGGTTGGAGGAGCAGTACTTC. Encoded protein: CASSLEAGLEEQYF.

The rearrangement links TRBV7-3 to TRBJ1-2; D possibly corresponds to TRBD1 (6 bases). CDR3 length: 13 amino acids. Germline CDR1 is SGHTA and CDR2 is FQGTGA. Trimming left V 5 bases short and J 4 bases short, with 11 bases between. The CDR3 bases are TGTGCCAGCAGCATGACAGGTGGCTATGGCTACACCTTC. Amino acids: CASSMTGGYGYTF.

The count of this clone is one. The CDR3 DNA reads as TGTGCCAGCAGCTTGGGCAGGGCAGTCGGCTACGAGCAGTACTTC. Translation: CASSLGRAVGYEQYF. V gene TRBV5-4 combines with J gene TRBJ2-7; TRBD1 might be the D (5 bases). The CDR3 has 15 residues. Germline V gene sequence: CDR1 SGHNT, CDR2 YYREEE (reference sequence). V gave up 0 bases and J gave up 3 bases, with 13 bases separating them.

The chain couples TRBV25-1 to TRBJ2-2; possible D gene TRBD1, 6 bases. This CDR3 has 15 residues. Germline CDR1 reads MGHDK; CDR2 reads SYGVNS. V gave up 2 bases and J gave up 6 bases, with 13 bases separating them. The CDR3 DNA reads TGTGCCAGCAGTGAAGGGGGCGGAAGGTCCGGGGAGCTGTTTTTT. This translates into CASSEGGGRSGELFF.

This rearrangement joins TRBV30 to TRBJ2-7; TRBD2 is a possible D gene (5 bases). The ends were cut back, 0 bases at V and 3 bases at J, with 12 bases in the middle. This CDR3 is built from 14 residues. Per germline, CDR1 GTSNPN and CDR2 SVGIG (reference sequence). DNA of the CDR3: TGTGCCTGGAGTGTAAGGAGGCGGAGCTACGAGCAGTACTTC. It codes for CAWSVRRRSYEQYF.

The genes are TRBV27 and TRBJ2-2; 13 nucleotides align to TRBD2. V shed 5 bases and J 1 base; nucleotides not matched to a gene: 7. Germline V lookup: CDR1 MNHEY, CDR2 SMNVEV (reference sequence). The CDR3 spans 18 residues. The CDR3 nucleotides are TGTGCCAGCAGTCCCCGACTAGCGGGGGGCGGGAACACCGGGGAGCTGTTTTTT. This gives the protein CASSPRLAGGGNTGELFF.

The chain has TRBV9 and TRBJ2-2, with 9 bases that match TRBD1. This CDR3 has 14 residues. From germline, CDR1 is SGDLS and CDR2 YYNGEE. V lost 3 bases and J lost 6; bases outside the gene matches: 3. The CDR3 protein is CASSARTGAGELFF. Here the CDR3 DNA reads TGTGCCAGCAGCGCCCGGACAGGGGCCGGGGAGCTGTTTTTT.

This chain connects TRBV27 to TRBJ2-1; maybe TRBD2 (6 bases). Trimming cost V 5 bases and J 5 bases, with 16 bases left between them. This CDR3 is built from 15 residues. The germline gives CDR1 MNHEY, CDR2 SMNVEV (reference sequence). CDR3: CASSVLTSLDNEQFF. The DNA for the CDR3 is TGTGCCAGCAGTGTGTTGACTAGTTTAGACAATGAGCAGTTCTTC.

V is TRBV6-5 and J is TRBJ1-3; D unclear. The CDR3 spans 14 residues. Trimming stripped 6 bases from V and 3 bases from J, with 12 bases between. Germline V gene data show CDR1 as MNHEY and CDR2 as SVGAGI. CDR3 amino acids: CASRPPGSGNTIYF. In DNA form, the CDR3 reads TGTGCCAGCAGGCCTCCGGGAAGTGGAAACACCATATATTTT.